One and the same sample provided the 11 T cell receptor beta chains below, sequenced in a study of blood T cell repertoires in COVID-19. TCRdb's table, derived via immunoSEQ multiplex PCR, lists solely in-frame clones and lacks some. The sample lists over 250,000 clones, roughly 91% occurring once. The material sequenced was PBMCs or T cells enriched from blood (not recorded which). Receptors were obtained from a woman aged 55-70 years who had recovered from COVID-19.

V usage is TRBV5-6 and J usage is TRBJ2-7; TRBD1 matches at 9 bases. The CDR3 covers 14 residues. Trimming at V came to 0 bases and at J to 6 bases, leaving 4 bases not matched to a gene. Germline CDR1 reads SGHDT; CDR2 reads YYEEEE. CDR3 protein: CASSLDRGLGEQYF. The CDR3 region has the DNA TGTGCCAGCAGCTTGGACAGGGGGCTTGGCGAGCAGTACTTC.

The V gene is TRBV7-6, the J gene TRBJ2-2; 7 nucleotides align to TRBD2. V shed 5 bases and J 3 bases; nucleotides not matched to a gene: 9. The germline V gene has CDR1 SGHVS and CDR2 FNYEAQ. CDR3 size: 16 residues. As DNA, the CDR3 is TGTGCCAGCAGCCCTCGGAGGCGGGGGTACACCGGGGAGCTGTTTTTT. This encodes CASSPRRRGYTGELFF.

V usage is TRBV30 and J usage is TRBJ2-5; possibly TRBD2 for D (5 bases). With 5 bases removed from V and 3 bases from J, the gap between germline ends came to 19 bases. The CDR3 spans 15 residues. Germline V gene lookup returns CDR1 GTSNPN and CDR2 SVGIG (reference sequence). The CDR3 nucleotides are TGTGCCTGGGACCCGCTGGGCGGGCCAAAAGAGACCCAGTACTTC. Protein sequence: CAWDPLGGPKETQYF.

The chain carries TRBV11-3 and TRBJ2-7, with no clear D. This CDR3 spans 11 amino acids. Trimming removed 5 bases at V and 2 bases at J, with 4 bases between. Germline values: CDR1 SGHNT, CDR2 YENEEA. The CDR3 nucleotides read TGTGCCAGCAGCGTCGCCTACGAGCAGTACTTC. It is translated as CASSVAYEQYF.

This clone was picked up a small number of times. The rearrangement uses TRBV9 and TRBJ2-1; 11 bases match TRBD2. The CDR3 contains 15 residues. The V gene end was trimmed by 3 bases and the J gene end by 8 bases; junction bases not matched to a gene: 7. Looked up from germline, CDR1 is SGDLS and CDR2 is YYNGEE. The CDR3 DNA is TGTGCCAGCAGCGGCGTAGCGGGAGGGCTCGATGAGCAGTTCTTC. This gives the protein CASSGVAGGLDEQFF. The full variable domain, in which reference TRBV9 and TRBJ2-1 provide the parts outside the CDR3, is DSGVTQTPKHLITATGQRVTLRCSPRSGDLSVYWYQQSLDQGLQFLIQYYNGEERAKGNILERFSAQQFPDLHSELNLSSLELGDSALYFCASSGVAGGLDEQFFGPGTRLTVL.

The chain has TRBV7-2 and TRBJ2-1, with TRBD2 identical over 7 bases. The V gene end was trimmed by 4 bases and the J gene end by 9 bases; junction bases not matched to a gene: 3. CDR3 length: 12 residues. Looked up from germline, CDR1 is SGHTA and CDR2 is FQGNSA. Here the CDR3 DNA reads TGTGCCAGCAGCTCACGGACTAGTGAGCAGTTCTTC. It encodes CASSSRTSEQFF.

The V call is TRBV15, the J call TRBJ1-3, with D possibly matching TRBD1 (5 bases). Per germline, CDR1 LNHNV and CDR2 YYDKDF (reference sequence). The CDR3 is 15 amino acids. Between the trimmed V and J ends, which lost 3 bases and 3 bases, there was a span of 12 bases. DNA for the CDR3: TGTGCCACCAGCAGGGCGGGACTTAGTGGAAACACCATATATTTT. This gives the protein CATSRAGLSGNTIYF.

This clone was detected once. This chain links TRBV28 with TRBJ1-3; D ambiguous. Trimming pared 5 bases from V and 7 bases from J, leaving 24 bases between. This CDR3 is 17 amino acids long. Germline CDR1 and CDR2: MDHEN and SYDVKM. CDR3 coding DNA: TGTGCCAGCAGTCCCCCCGGGGTGGGAAGAGAAGTGAACACCATATATTTT. It specifies CASSPPGVGREVNTIYF.

This chain links TRBV30 with TRBJ2-3, with 9 bases matching TRBD2. J gave up 3 bases and V 4 bases, and 8 bases lay outside the gene matches. CDR1 is GTSNPN and CDR2 is SVGIG in the germline V gene (reference sequence). This CDR3 region has 15 residues. CDR3: CAWTSGNVETDTQYF. The CDR3, as DNA: TGTGCCTGGACTAGCGGGAATGTGGAAACAGATACGCAGTATTTT.

The gene calls are TRBV2 and TRBJ1-5; maybe TRBD1 (6 bases). The V gene's germline CDR1 is SNHLY and CDR2 FYNNEI. Trimming removed 7 bases at V and 5 bases at J, with 15 bases between. This CDR3 is built from 14 residues. DNA for the CDR3: TGTGCCAGCACCGGAGCAGGGGTCGATCAGCCCCAGCATTTT. Its protein product is CASTGAGVDQPQHF.

The rearrangement uses TRBV12-3 or TRBV12-4 and TRBJ2-3; maybe TRBD2 (5 bases). With 6 bases removed from V and 6 bases from J, the gap between germline ends came to 13 bases. The CDR3 sequence is 13 residues long. This CDR3 is CASRGLRADTQYF. Written as DNA, the CDR3 is TGTGCCAGCAGAGGACTTCGGGCGGATACGCAGTATTTT.